This T cell receptor (beta chain) is from a study of cytomegalovirus exposure and HLA in healthy donors. As to this clone: Its antigen is unknown.

CDR1 and CDR2 (germline): SQVTM, ANQGSEA. The CDR3 loop spans 11 amino acids. V lost 3 bases and J lost 12, with 12 bases in between. Primers for the PCR totalled 60 Vbeta and 13 Jbeta. Clones were read by immunoSEQ multiplex PCR, and TCRdb kept only the in-frame ones, dropping some. The sample yields tens of thousands of clones, less than 80% seen once. General study findings and limits: Earlier results showed most TCR beta V segments being productive about 90% or about 30% of the time.

This sequence was found in a woman in her thirties or forties in good health and CMV-seropositive. Material: PBMCs. The chain has TRBV29-1 and TRBJ1-5; no firm D call. The CDR3 protein is CSVDNAGGQHF. The CDR3 DNA is TGCAGCGTTGATAATGCGGGAGGCCAGCATTTT.